This TCR beta chain was sequenced for a study of T cell repertoires in cytomegalovirus infection. Study-level background: Public signatures in TCR beta pointed to CMV infection and matching HLA type.

TCRdb fed the reads into MiXCR, producing one record per CDR3 protein. The sample lists 150,000 to 200,000 distinct CDR3 sequences; under 30% were seen once. Trimming took 3 bases from V and 3 from J, leaving 18 bases between them. Germline CDR1 reads SGHRS; CDR2 reads YFSETQ. The CDR3 runs 16 residues. Sequencing was done on a sample of PBMCs. The TCR was taken from a human donor in good health (CMV status not recorded). Some clones in this sample may be carry-over from other donors' samples. The J gene is TRBJ1-1, the V gene TRBV5-1; a possible D gene is TRBD1 (6 bases). Written as DNA, the CDR3 is TGCGCCAGCAGCTATGGGACGGGGGCTGGATACACTGAAGCTTTCTTT. Its protein product is CASSYGTGAGYTEAFF.